The 22 T cell receptor beta chains presented below share a single source sample, sequenced in a study of T cells in Graves' hyperthyroidism and ophthalmopathy. Amplified regions were TCR beta CDR3 sequences from RNA transcripts. The TCR CDR3 was amplified in a first-round RT-PCR using the HTBI primer set. TCRdb analysed the multiplex PCR reads with MiXCR anew, one entry per CDR3 protein. The sample includes under 650,000 distinct CDR3 sequences, 16% seen only once; the top ten take 3.8%. Specimen: blood. All receptors derive from a woman in her 30s with Graves' hyperthyroidism.

This clonotype has ten or more counts. The V and J genes are TRBV10-3 and TRBJ2-7; 9 bases align to TRBD1. CDR3 size: 15 residues. Per the germline V gene, CDR1 is ENHRY and CDR2 is SYGVKD. With 6 bases clipped from V and 2 bases from J, the junction kept 8 bases outside the gene matches. The CDR3 DNA is TGTGCCATCAGAAATCTTGGACAGGGGCCCTACGAGCAGTACTTC. As protein: CAIRNLGQGPYEQYF.

The chain carries TRBV4-3 and TRBJ1-1, with D unclear. V was clipped by 1 base and J by 0 bases, with 9 bases between them. CDR3 length: 15 amino acids. Germline V gene sequence: CDR1 LGHNA, CDR2 YSLEER. CDR3 in amino acids: CASSQGVQMNTEAFF. In nucleotides, the CDR3 is TGCGCCAGCAGCCAAGGGGTTCAGATGAACACTGAAGCTTTCTTT.

This clonotype appeared many times. V and J are TRBV28 and TRBJ1-5, with D possibly TRBD1 on 6 matching bases. With 6 bases removed from V and 0 bases from J, the gap between germline ends came to 12 bases. Germline loops: CDR1 MDHEN, CDR2 SYDVKM. The CDR3 loop spans 15 amino acids. The CDR3 sequence: CASRTGFYSNQPQHF. Written as DNA, the CDR3 is TGTGCCAGCAGGACAGGCTTTTATAGCAATCAGCCCCAGCATTTT.

This clonotype has just a few counts. A junction end diverges from the germline sequence, so it may reflect a read error. This chain connects TRBV20-1 to TRBJ1-1; weak D call: TRBD1 (5 bases). Germline CDR1 and CDR2: DFQATT and SNEGSKA (reference sequence). CDR3 length: 12 amino acids. CDR3: CSARQKNTEASF. CDR3 coding DNA: TGCAGTGCCCGACAGAAGAACACTGAAGCTTCCTTT.

This clonotype was counted at least ten times. This chain connects TRBV11-2 to TRBJ2-1; D unresolved. The V end was cut by 0 bases, the J end by 4 bases, with 4 bases between. In germline, CDR1 is SGHAT, CDR2 FQNNGV. The CDR3 extends over 13 amino acids. The CDR3 nucleotides read TGTGCCAGCAGCTTAGATCCATACAATGAGCAGTTCTTC. Translation gives CASSLDPYNEQFF.

The chain couples TRBV7-2 to TRBJ2-7, with TRBD1 matching over 8 bases. V lost 8 bases and J lost 2; bases outside the gene matches: 5. In germline, CDR1 is SGHTA, CDR2 FQGNSA. This CDR3 comprises 13 residues. The CDR3 sequence is CASARTGPYEQYF. The CDR3 region has the DNA TGTGCCAGCGCCAGGACAGGGCCCTACGAGCAGTACTTC.

The rearrangement links TRBV5-6 to TRBJ1-2; D not certain. The germline V and J ends were trimmed by 1 base and 4 bases, with 8 bases remaining between them. Germline CDR1 reads SGHDT; CDR2 reads YYEEEE. CDR3 size: 13 residues. CDR3 nucleotides: TGTGCCAGCAGCTTGAGGGTTTTCTATGGCTACACCTTC. Translated: CASSLRVFYGYTF.

This clonotype came up many times. V gene TRBV5-1 combines with J gene TRBJ2-1; no firm D call. There are 13 residues in the CDR3. CDR1 and CDR2 (germline): SGHRS, YFSETQ. The V and J ends lost 0 bases and 13 bases respectively, with 14 bases between them. The CDR3 region has the DNA TGCGCCAGCAGCTTGGAGCCGGATAGCACCCAGTTCTTC. Its protein product is CASSLEPDSTQFF.

This clonotype was counted only a few times. The chain is built from TRBV6-5 and TRBJ2-7, with D uncertain. The CDR3 has 12 amino acids. The germline CDR1 and CDR2 sequences are MNHEY and SVGAGI. V was trimmed by 0 bases and J by 6 bases, leaving 6 bases between them. The CDR3 DNA sequence: TGTGCCAGCAGTTACTCGAGAGTCGAGCAGTACTTC. Its protein product is CASSYSRVEQYF.

A remark on this clonotype: A much larger clone lies a single base off, so this may be a read error. The chain employs TRBV12-3 or TRBV12-4 and TRBJ1-5, with D uncertain. The CDR3 is 14 amino acids. V lost 6 bases to trimming and J lost 3 bases, with 12 bases between them. Here the CDR3 DNA reads TGTGCCAGCAGGTTAAGGCAAGTCAATCAGCCCCAGCATTTT. Its protein product is CASRLRQVNQPQHF.

This clonotype was seen repeatedly, ten times or more. V and J are TRBV5-1 and TRBJ2-3; TRBD1 matches 8 bases. The length of the CDR3 is 15 residues. The V gene end was trimmed by 5 bases and the J gene end by 0 bases; junction bases not matched to a gene: 5. CDR1 is SGHRS and CDR2 is YFSETQ in the germline V gene. The CDR3 is CASRSGTGSTDTQYF. DNA for the CDR3: TGCGCCAGCAGATCCGGGACAGGTAGCACAGATACGCAGTATTTT.

Concerning this clonotype: A read error may account for a junction end that differs from germline. The V and J genes are TRBV6-1 and TRBJ2-2, with D maybe TRBD2 (6 bases). CDR1 and CDR2 (germline): MNHNS, SASEGT. This CDR3 has 15 amino acids. The CDR3 DNA is TGTGCCAGCAGCGAAGACGGTTGGGGGAACCGGGAGCCGTTTTTT. Its protein product is CASSEDGWGNREPFF.

The sample holds many counts of this clonotype. The genes are TRBV7-6 and TRBJ2-5; TRBD2 matches 13 bases. V was clipped by 4 bases and J by 4 bases; unmatched bases: 12. CDR3 length: 18 amino acids. Germline V lookup: CDR1 SGHVS, CDR2 FNYEAQ. The CDR3 region has the DNA TGTGCCAGCAGCTCAGCTGGACTAGCGGGAGAGGTGGGAGAGACCCAGTACTTC. Its protein is CASSSAGLAGEVGETQYF.

In its sample, this clonotype was seen once. The gene calls are TRBV4-1 and TRBJ2-7; TRBD1 matches 8 bases. V gave up 0 bases and J gave up 5 bases; unmatched junction bases: 6. The CDR3 consists of 15 residues. CDR1 and CDR2 from the germline V gene are MGHRA and YSYEKL. The CDR3 here is CASSQEDRDYDEQYF. CDR3 nucleotides: TGCGCCAGCAGCCAAGAGGACAGGGATTACGACGAGCAGTACTTC.

A word on this clonotype: A single base separates this from a much larger clone, so it may be a read error. This chain uses TRBV27 with TRBJ1-1; D is ambiguous. Germline CDR1 and CDR2: MNHEY and SMNVEV (reference sequence). The V end lost 7 bases, the J end lost 5 bases, and 17 bases lay between the germline ends. This CDR3 spans 14 amino acids. The CDR3 is CASNEGKGLTEAFF. The CDR3 DNA sequence: TGTGCCAGCAACGAAGGAAAGGGCCTTACTGAAGCTTTCTTT.

Ten or more counts support this clonotype. Here the CDR3 reads CAWTWDRGKLFF. The CDR3 coding sequence is TGTGCCTGGACCTGGGACAGGGGAAAACTGTTTTTT. The chain has TRBV30 and TRBJ1-4, with TRBD1 identical over 10 bases. The trim removed 4 bases at V and 10 bases at J, leaving 3 bases unmatched. Looked up from germline, CDR1 is GTSNPN and CDR2 is SVGIG (reference sequence). CDR3 length: 12 amino acids.

This clonotype was detected a few times. V gene TRBV6-1 combines with J gene TRBJ2-3, with 7 positions matching TRBD2. Germline lookup yields CDR1 MNHNS and CDR2 SASEGT. J gave up 3 bases and V 9 bases, and 9 bases lay outside the gene matches. The CDR3 is 14 amino acids. The CDR3 bases are TGTGCCAGTCTCCCACGGGGGGTGACAGATACGCAGTATTTT. Its translation is CASLPRGVTDTQYF.

The J gene is TRBJ1-1, the V gene TRBV18, with TRBD1 matching 8 bases. Germline V gives CDR1 KGHSH, CDR2 LQKENI. V lost 1 base, J lost 1 base, and 5 bases stayed unmatched. This CDR3 spans 16 amino acids. CDR3 region: CASSPLRGLGNTEAFF. CDR3 sequence (DNA): TGTGCCAGCTCACCACTCAGGGGGCTGGGGAACACTGAAGCTTTCTTT. Full variable domain (remainder filled in from reference TRBV18 and TRBJ1-1): NAGVMQNPRHLVRRRGQEARLRCSPMKGHSHVYWYRQLPEEGLKFMVYLQKENIIDESGMPKERFSAEFPKEGPSILRIQQVVRGDSAAYFCASSPLRGLGNTEAFFGQGTRLTVV.

This clonotype has ten or more counts. The rearrangement uses TRBV20-1 and TRBJ2-5; possible D gene TRBD1, 8 bases. The germline CDR1 and CDR2 sequences are DFQATT and SNEGSKA (reference sequence). The CDR3 covers 17 residues. Trimming stripped 1 base from V and 2 bases from J, with 20 bases between. CDR3: CSARGGRGQGGQETQYF. As DNA, the CDR3 is TGCAGTGCTAGAGGAGGGAGAGGACAGGGAGGGCAAGAGACCCAGTACTTC.

The J gene is TRBJ2-7, the V gene TRBV30; the D is unclear. The V gene's germline CDR1 is GTSNPN and CDR2 SVGIG (reference sequence). The V gene lost 2 bases and the J gene lost 6 bases, with 11 bases spanning the gap. CDR3 length: 12 residues. The CDR3 loop is CAWSKGRAEQYF. CDR3 nucleotides: TGTGCCTGGAGTAAAGGGCGAGCCGAGCAGTACTTC.

The chain combines TRBV12-3 or TRBV12-4 with TRBJ1-2; TRBD1 is a possible D gene (5 bases). Trimming took off 3 bases at V and 2 bases at J, with 13 bases between the two ends. This CDR3 spans 15 amino acids. CDR3 bases: TGTGCCAGCAGTTTCACAGGCCGGGGGAACTATGGCTACACCTTC. Translation gives CASSFTGRGNYGYTF.

At least ten counts were recorded for this clonotype. V usage is TRBV3-1 and J usage is TRBJ2-1; the D is unclear. Trimming shortened V by 1 base and J by 10 bases, and 11 bases separated the two germline ends. Germline V gene lookup returns CDR1 LGHDT and CDR2 YNNKEL (reference sequence). This CDR3 has 13 residues. CDR3 sequence: CASSQGFMKEQFF. The CDR3 DNA is TGTGCCAGCAGCCAAGGCTTTATGAAGGAGCAGTTCTTC.